The present TCR beta chain was sequenced within a study of T-cell reconstitution after alpha-beta-depleted transplantation in children. Study outcomes and limitations: T-cell counts and diversity were attributed mostly to newly produced T cells one year after transplant. From surviving recipient T cells and thymic progenitors came the high day-60 TCRbeta diversity observed in some patients. Roughly two months post-transplant, alpha-beta T cells reportedly originated from several hundred graft clones that had expanded.

The CDR3 spans 17 residues. V was trimmed by 1 base and J by 4 bases, leaving 17 bases between them. Germline CDR1 MDHEN, CDR2 SYDVKM. This clonotype was counted a few times. The antigen remains undetermined. The library targeted TCRbeta and was prepared with unique molecular identifiers. TCRdb fed the PCR reads into MiXCR, producing one record per CDR3 protein. This table holds about 200,000 distinct CDR3 sequences, roughly 18% found once. The receptor was derived from a male patient under 10 years old who had a stem cell transplant for acute lymphoblastic leukemia, so the T cells may come from the graft donor. The specimen was PBMCs, mostly from graft donor cells, collected 360 days after TCRalphabeta/CD19-depleted stem cell transplant. The chain joins TRBV28 to TRBJ2-1, with a weak D call TRBD1 (6 bases). CDR3 protein: CASSLFPGTSKYNEQFF. DNA for the CDR3: TGTGCCAGCAGTTTATTTCCCGGGACATCTAAATACAATGAGCAGTTCTTC.